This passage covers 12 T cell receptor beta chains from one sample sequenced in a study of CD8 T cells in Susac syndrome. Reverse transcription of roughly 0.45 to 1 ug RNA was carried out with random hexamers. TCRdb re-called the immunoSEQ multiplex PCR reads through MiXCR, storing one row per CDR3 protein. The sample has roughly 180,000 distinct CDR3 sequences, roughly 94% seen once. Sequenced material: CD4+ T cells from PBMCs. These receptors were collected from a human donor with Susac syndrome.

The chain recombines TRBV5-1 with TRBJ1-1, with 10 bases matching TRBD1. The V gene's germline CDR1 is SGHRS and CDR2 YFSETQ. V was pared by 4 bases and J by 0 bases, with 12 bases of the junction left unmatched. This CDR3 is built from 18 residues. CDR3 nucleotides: TGCGCCAGCAGCCGCCGGGGACAGGGGTCCACAATGAACACTGAAGCTTTCTTT. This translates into CASSRRGQGSTMNTEAFF.

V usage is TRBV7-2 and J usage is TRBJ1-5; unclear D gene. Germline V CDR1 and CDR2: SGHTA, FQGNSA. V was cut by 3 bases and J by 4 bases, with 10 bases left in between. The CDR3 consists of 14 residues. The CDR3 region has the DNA TGTGCCAGCAGCTTGGAGGCCAGTAATCAGCCCCAGCATTTT. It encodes CASSLEASNQPQHF.

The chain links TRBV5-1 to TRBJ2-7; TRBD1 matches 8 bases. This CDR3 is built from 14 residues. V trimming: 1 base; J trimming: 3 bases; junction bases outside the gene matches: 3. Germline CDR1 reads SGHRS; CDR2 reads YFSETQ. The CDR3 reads CASSLRGQGYEQYF. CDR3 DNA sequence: TGCGCCAGCAGCTTGCGTGGACAGGGCTACGAGCAGTACTTC.

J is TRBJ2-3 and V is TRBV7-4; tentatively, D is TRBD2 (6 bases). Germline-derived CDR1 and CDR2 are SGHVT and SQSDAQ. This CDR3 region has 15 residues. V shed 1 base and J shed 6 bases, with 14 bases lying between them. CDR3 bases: TGTGCCAGCAGCTTAGGGCGGGGTTTCACCGATACGCAGTATTTT. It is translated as CASSLGRGFTDTQYF.

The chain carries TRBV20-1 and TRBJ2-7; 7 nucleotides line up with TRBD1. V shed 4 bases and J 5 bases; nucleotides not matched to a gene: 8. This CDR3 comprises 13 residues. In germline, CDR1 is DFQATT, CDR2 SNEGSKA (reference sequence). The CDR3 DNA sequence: TGCAGTGCTACTACAGGGGTTGGCGACGAGCAGTACTTC. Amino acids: CSATTGVGDEQYF.

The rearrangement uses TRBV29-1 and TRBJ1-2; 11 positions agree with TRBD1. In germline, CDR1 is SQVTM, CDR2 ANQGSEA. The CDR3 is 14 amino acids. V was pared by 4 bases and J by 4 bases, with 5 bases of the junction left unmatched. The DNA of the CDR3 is TGCAGCGTTGGAGGACAGGGGGCTGGCTATGGCTACACCTTC. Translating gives CSVGGQGAGYGYTF.

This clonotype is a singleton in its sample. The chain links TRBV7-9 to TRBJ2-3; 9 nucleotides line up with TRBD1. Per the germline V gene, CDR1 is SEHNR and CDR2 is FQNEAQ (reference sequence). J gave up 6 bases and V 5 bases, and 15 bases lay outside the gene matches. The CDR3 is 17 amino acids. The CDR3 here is CASSTKTGGRPRDTQYF. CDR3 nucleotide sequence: TGTGCCAGCAGCACTAAAACAGGGGGCCGCCCCAGGGATACGCAGTATTTT.

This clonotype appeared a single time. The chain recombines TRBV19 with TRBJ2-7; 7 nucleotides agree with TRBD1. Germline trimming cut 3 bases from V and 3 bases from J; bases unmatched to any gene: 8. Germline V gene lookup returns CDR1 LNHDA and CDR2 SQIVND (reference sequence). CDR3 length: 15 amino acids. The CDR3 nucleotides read TGTGCCAGTAGTATGGTCCCGGGACAGATCTACGAGCAGTACTTC. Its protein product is CASSMVPGQIYEQYF.

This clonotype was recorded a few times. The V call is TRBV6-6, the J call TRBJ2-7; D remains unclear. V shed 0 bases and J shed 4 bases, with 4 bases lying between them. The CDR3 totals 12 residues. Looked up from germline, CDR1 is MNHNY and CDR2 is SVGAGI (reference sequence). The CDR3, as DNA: TGTGCCAGCAGTTACTCTTCGTACGAGCAGTACTTC. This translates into CASSYSSYEQYF.

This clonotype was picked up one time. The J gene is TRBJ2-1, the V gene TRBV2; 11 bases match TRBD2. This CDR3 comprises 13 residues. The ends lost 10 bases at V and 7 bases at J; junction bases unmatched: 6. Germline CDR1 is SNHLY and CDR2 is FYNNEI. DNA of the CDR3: TGTGCCACTATAGCGGGAGGGGGTAATGAGCAGTTCTTC. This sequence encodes CATIAGGGNEQFF.

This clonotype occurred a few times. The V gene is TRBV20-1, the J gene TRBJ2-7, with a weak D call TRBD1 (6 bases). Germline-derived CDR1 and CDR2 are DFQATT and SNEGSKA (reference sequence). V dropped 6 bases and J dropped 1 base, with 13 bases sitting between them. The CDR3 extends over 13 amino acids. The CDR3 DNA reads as TGCAGTGCCTCCGGTGGACAGTCCTACGAGCAGTACTTC. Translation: CSASGGQSYEQYF.

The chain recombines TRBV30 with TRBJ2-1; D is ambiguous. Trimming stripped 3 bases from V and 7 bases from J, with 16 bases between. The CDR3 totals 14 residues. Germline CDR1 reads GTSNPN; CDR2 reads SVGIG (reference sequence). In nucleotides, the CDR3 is TGTGCCTGGAGAACGGTAGGAGTTGGTAATGAGCAGTTCTTC. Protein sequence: CAWRTVGVGNEQFF.